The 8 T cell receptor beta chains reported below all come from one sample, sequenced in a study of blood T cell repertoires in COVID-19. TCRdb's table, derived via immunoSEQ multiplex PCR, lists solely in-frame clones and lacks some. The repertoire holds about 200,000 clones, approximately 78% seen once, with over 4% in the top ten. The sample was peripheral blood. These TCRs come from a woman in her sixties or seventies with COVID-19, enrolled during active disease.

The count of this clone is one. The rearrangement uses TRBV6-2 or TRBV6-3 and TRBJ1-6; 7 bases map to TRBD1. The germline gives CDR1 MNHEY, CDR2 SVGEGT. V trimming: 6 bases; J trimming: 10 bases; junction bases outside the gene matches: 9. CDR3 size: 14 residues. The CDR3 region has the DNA TGTGCCAGCAGCCTTAACAGGGGAAGATCACCCCTCCACTTT. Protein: CASSLNRGRSPLHF.

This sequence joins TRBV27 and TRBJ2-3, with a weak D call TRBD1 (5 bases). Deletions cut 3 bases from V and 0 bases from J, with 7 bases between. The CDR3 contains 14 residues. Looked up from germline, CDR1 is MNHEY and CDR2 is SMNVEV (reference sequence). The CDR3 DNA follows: TGTGCCAGCAGTTTGTGGGGCAGCACAGATACGCAGTATTTT. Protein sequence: CASSLWGSTDTQYF.

The chain's CDR3 is CASREGPSNYEQYF. CDR3 nucleotide sequence: TGTGCCAGCAGAGAGGGCCCTTCGAATTACGAGCAGTACTTC. V and J are TRBV28 and TRBJ2-7, with D perhaps TRBD2 (5 bases). This CDR3 is built from 14 residues. CDR1 is MDHEN, CDR2 SYDVKM, per germline. V lost 6 bases and J 4 bases, leaving 16 bases between the germline ends.

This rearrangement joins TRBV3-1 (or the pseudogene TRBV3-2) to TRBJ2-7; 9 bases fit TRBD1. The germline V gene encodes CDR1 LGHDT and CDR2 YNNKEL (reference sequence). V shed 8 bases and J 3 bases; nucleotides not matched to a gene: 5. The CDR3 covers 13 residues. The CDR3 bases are TGTGCCAGCCGAGACAGGGGGGACTACGAGCAGTACTTC. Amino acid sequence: CASRDRGDYEQYF.

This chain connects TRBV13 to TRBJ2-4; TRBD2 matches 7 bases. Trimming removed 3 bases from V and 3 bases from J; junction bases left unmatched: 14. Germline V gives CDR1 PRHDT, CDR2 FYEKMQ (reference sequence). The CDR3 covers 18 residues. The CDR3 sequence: CASSFLAESANGKNIQYF. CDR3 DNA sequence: TGTGCCAGCAGCTTCCTAGCGGAGTCGGCGAACGGCAAAAACATTCAGTACTTC.

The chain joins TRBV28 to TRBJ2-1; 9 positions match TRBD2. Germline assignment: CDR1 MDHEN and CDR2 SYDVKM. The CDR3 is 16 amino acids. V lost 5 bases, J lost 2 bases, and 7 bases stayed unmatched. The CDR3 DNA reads TGTGCCAGCAGTCTAGCGGGACCCCCCGCCTACAATGAGCAGTTCTTC. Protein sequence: CASSLAGPPAYNEQFF. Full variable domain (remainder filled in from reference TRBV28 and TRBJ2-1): DVKVTQSSRYLVKRTGEKVFLECVQDMDHENMFWYRQDPGLGLRLIYFSYDVKMKEKGDIPEGYSVSREKKERFSLILESASTNQTSMYLCASSLAGPPAYNEQFFGPGTRLTVL.

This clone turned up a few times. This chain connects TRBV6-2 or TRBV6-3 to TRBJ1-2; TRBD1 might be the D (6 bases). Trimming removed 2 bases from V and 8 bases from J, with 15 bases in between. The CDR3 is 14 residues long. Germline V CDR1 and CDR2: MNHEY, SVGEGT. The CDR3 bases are TGTGCCAGCAGTTACAGCGGGGGCTCCTTCGGCTACACCTTC. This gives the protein CASSYSGGSFGYTF.

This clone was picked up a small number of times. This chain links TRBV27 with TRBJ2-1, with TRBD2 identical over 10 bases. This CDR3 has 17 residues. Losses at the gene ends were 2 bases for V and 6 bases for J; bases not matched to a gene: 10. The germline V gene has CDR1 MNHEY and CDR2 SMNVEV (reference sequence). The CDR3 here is CASSLITGTSVSNEQFF. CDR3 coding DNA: TGTGCCAGCAGTTTAATAACCGGGACTAGCGTCTCCAATGAGCAGTTCTTC.